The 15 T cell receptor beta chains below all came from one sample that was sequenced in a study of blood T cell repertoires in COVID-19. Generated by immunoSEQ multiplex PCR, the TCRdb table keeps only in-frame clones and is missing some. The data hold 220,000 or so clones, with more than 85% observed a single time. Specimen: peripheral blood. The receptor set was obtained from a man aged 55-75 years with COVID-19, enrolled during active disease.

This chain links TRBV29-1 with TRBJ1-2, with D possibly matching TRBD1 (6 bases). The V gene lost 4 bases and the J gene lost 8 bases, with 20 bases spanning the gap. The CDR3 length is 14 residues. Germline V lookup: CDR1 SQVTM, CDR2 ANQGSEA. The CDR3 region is CSVGFGQGMSGYTF. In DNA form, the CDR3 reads TGCAGCGTTGGCTTTGGGCAGGGGATGAGCGGCTACACCTTC.

In DNA, the CDR3 is TGTGCCAGCAGTGAAAGGGCAGGGGGCCGGTTGAATGAAGCTTTCTTT. This translates into CASSERAGGRLNEAFF. The chain links TRBV6-1 to TRBJ1-1; TRBD1 agrees at 8 bases. The CDR3 is 16 residues long. V trimming: 2 bases; J trimming: 7 bases; junction bases outside the gene matches: 12. Germline V gene sequence: CDR1 MNHNS, CDR2 SASEGT.

The CDR3 bases are TGTGCCAGCAAGTATCTCGACATAACCACTGAAGCTTTCTTT. It specifies CASKYLDITTEAFF. The chain has TRBV2 and TRBJ1-1; D gene unclear. V shed 7 bases and J shed 4 bases, with 16 bases lying between them. CDR3 length: 14 amino acids. Germline loops: CDR1 SNHLY, CDR2 FYNNEI.

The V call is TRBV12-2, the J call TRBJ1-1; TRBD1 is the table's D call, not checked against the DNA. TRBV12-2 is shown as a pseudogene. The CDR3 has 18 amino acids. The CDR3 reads CASRPRPGDTIRHTEAFF. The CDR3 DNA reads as TGTGCAAGTCGCCCCCGCCCCGGGGACACAATCCGCCACACTGAAGCTTTCTTT.

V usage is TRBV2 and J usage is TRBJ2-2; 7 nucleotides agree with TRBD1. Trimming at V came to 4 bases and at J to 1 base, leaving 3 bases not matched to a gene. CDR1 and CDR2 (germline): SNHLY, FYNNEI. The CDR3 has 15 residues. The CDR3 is CASSGGTVNTGELFF. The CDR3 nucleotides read TGTGCCAGCAGTGGGGGGACAGTGAACACCGGGGAGCTGTTTTTT.

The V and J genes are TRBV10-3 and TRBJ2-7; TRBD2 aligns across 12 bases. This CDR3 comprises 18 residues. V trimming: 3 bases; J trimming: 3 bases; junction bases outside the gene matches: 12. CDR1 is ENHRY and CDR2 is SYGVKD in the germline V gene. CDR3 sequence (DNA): TGTGCCATCAGTGACCACGGACTAGCGGGATCTCCTAGCTACGAGCAGTACTTC. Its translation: CAISDHGLAGSPSYEQYF.

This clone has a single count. The chain's CDR3 is CASSPTGEGYGYTF. CDR3 sequence (DNA): TGTGCCAGCTCACCAACAGGGGAAGGGTATGGCTACACCTTC. The genes are TRBV18 and TRBJ1-2; 7 bases are shared with TRBD1. The CDR3 contains 14 residues. CDR1 is KGHSH and CDR2 is LQKENI in the germline V gene. With V trimmed by 2 bases and J by 5 bases, 5 bases remained unmatched.

The CDR3 sequence is CASSVTGGTGNSPLHF. CDR3 nucleotides: TGTGCCAGCAGTGTCACCGGTGGGACAGGGAACTCACCCCTCCACTTT. The J gene is TRBJ1-6, the V gene TRBV6-1; TRBD1 matches 9 bases. The CDR3 is 16 amino acids. After removal of 4 bases from V and 10 bases from J, the junction contained 11 bases not matched to a gene. Germline CDR1 MNHNS, CDR2 SASEGT.

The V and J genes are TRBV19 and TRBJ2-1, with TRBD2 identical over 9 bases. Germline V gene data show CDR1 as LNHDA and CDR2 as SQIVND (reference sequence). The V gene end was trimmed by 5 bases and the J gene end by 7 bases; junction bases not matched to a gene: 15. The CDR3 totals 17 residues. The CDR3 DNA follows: TGTGCCAGTAGTCAATATGCTGTCGCGGGAGGGCTGAATGAGCAGTTCTTC. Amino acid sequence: CASSQYAVAGGLNEQFF.

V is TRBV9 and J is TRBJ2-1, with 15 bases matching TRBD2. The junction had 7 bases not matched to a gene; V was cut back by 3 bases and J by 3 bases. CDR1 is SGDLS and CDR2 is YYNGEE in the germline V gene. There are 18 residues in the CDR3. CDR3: CASSAGLAGGLVYNEQFF. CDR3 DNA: TGTGCCAGCAGCGCGGGACTAGCGGGAGGACTCGTCTACAATGAGCAGTTCTTC.

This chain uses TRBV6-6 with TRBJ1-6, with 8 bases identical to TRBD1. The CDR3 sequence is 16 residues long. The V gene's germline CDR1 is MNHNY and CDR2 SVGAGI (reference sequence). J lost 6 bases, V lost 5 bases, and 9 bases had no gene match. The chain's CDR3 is CASSGQGQLFNSPLHF. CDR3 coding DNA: TGTGCCAGCAGTGGACAGGGACAGCTGTTTAATTCACCCCTCCACTTT.

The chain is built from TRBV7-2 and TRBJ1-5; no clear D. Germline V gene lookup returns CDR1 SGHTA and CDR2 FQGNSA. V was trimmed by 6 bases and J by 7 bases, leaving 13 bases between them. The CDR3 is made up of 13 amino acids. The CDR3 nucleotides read TGTGCCAGCAGTTGGGCCTACTTACAGCCCCAGCATTTT. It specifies CASSWAYLQPQHF.

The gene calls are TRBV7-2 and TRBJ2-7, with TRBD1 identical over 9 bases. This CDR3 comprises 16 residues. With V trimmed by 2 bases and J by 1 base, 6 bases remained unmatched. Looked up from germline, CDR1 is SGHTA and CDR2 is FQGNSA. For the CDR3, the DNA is TGTGCCAGCAGCTTACGTTGGGACAGGGTATCCTACGAGCAGTACTTC. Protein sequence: CASSLRWDRVSYEQYF.

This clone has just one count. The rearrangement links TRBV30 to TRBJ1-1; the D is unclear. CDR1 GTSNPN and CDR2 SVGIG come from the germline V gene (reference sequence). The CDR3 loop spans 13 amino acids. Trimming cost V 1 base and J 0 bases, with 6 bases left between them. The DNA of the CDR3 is TGTGCCTGGAGTGCGGGATTGAACACTGAAGCTTTCTTT. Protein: CAWSAGLNTEAFF.

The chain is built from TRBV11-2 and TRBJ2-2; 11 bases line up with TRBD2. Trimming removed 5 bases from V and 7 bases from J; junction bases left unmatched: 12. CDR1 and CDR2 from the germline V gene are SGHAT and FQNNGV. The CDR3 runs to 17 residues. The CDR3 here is CASSSLAGGLRGGELFF. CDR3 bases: TGTGCCAGCAGCAGTCTAGCGGGAGGCCTCAGGGGCGGGGAGCTGTTTTTT.